The present T cell receptor beta chain was sequenced within a study of blood T cell repertoires in COVID-19. For the study at large: PBMCs, B-cell-depleted T cells, or T cells provided the cDNA or gDNA that made up the material.

The germline V and J ends were trimmed by 10 bases and 0 bases, with 14 bases remaining between them. Germline V gives CDR1 ENHRY, CDR2 SYGVKD. The CDR3 is 14 amino acids. Original processing methods: The authors estimated nucleated cell counts from reference gene primer amplification. Repertoires were generated with immunoSEQ multiplex PCR, while TCRdb's copy carries only in-frame clones and drops some. The DNA was the basis for D and trimming; V, J and clone size are from that table. This sample yields fewer than 250,000 clones, of which around nine tenths are seen a single time; around 0.72% belongs to the top ten.

The genes are TRBV10-3 and TRBJ2-3; tentatively, D is TRBD1 (6 bases). The receptor's source is a man aged 40-49 years with acute or convalescent COVID-19. Specimen: peripheral blood. For the CDR3, the DNA is TGTGCCACCTTGGACAGCCCAAGCACAGATACGCAGTATTTT. Protein product: CATLDSPSTDTQYF.